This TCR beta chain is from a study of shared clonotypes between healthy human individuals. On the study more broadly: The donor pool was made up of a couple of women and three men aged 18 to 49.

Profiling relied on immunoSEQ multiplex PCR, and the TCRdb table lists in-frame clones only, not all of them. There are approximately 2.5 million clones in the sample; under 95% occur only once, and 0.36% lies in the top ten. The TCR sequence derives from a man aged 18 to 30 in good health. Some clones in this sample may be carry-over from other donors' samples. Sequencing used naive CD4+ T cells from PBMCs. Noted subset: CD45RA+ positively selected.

The CDR3 DNA follows: TGTGCCAGCTCACCAGAGGACAGGGGTAGCAATCAGCCCCAGCATTTT. Translating it yields CASSPEDRGSNQPQHF. The chain is built from TRBV18 and TRBJ1-5; TRBD1 matches at 9 bases. Germline values: CDR1 KGHSH, CDR2 LQKENI. The CDR3 is 16 residues long. After removal of 2 bases from V and 0 bases from J, the junction contained 2 bases not matched to a gene.